This T cell receptor beta chain appears in the sequencing data of a study of OX40 agonist ivuxolimab in advanced cancers. Here immunoSEQ multiplex PCR was the method, and the copy in TCRdb shows in-frame clones only, minus some. The table records 36,000 or so clones, around 90% of them present only once. Germline V gives CDR1 SGHDT, CDR2 YYEEEE. The V segment lost 1 base and the J segment 7 bases; nucleotides outside the gene matches: 8. This CDR3 region has 15 residues. The rearrangement joins TRBV5-6 to TRBJ2-3; TRBD1 matches 8 bases. This sequence was found in an adult with an advanced solid tumor such as melanoma, head and neck, liver or kidney cancer. The sequences come from CD4+ or CD8+ T cells sorted from blood, collected in a trial of the OX40 agonist ivuxolimab. CDR3 loop: CASSLPGTGGNTQYF. In DNA, the CDR3 is TGTGCCAGCAGCTTGCCGGGGACAGGCGGTAATACGCAGTATTTT.